This TCR beta chain was sequenced during a study of blood T cell repertoires in COVID-19. Germline CDR1 is SQVTM and CDR2 is ANQGSEA. The CDR3 has 16 residues. V was trimmed by 7 bases and J by 4 bases, leaving 23 bases between them. TCRdb's copy holds only in-frame clones and misses some; the assay was immunoSEQ multiplex PCR. The table records under 200,000 clones, over 80% of them present only once. J is TRBJ1-3 and V is TRBV29-1, with D maybe TRBD1 (5 bases). The material sequenced was peripheral blood. This receptor was obtained from a woman of 80 years or more with active or convalescent COVID-19. The CDR3 DNA sequence: TGCAGCGCCGGGCCAGAGACAGCAGTAGGAGGAAACACCATATATTTT. This translates into CSAGPETAVGGNTIYF. Drawing the rest from reference TRBV29-1 and TRBJ1-3, the complete variable domain is SAVISQKPSRDICQRGTSLTIQCQVDSQVTMMFWYRQQPGQSLTLIATANQGSEATYESGFVIDKFPISRPNLTFSTLTVSNMSPEDSSIYLCSAGPETAVGGNTIYFGEGSWLTVV.